Below are 28 T cell receptor beta chains sequenced from a single sample in a study of blood T cell repertoires in COVID-19. The assay was immunoSEQ multiplex PCR, and TCRdb's table has in-frame clones only and misses some. The repertoire holds nearly 95,000 clones, with around 74% as singletons. Sequencing input: peripheral blood. Source of these receptors: a man between 65 and 80 years old with COVID-19, enrolled during active disease.

This clone was seen at least ten times. V usage is TRBV11-2 and J usage is TRBJ2-1, with D possibly TRBD2 on 6 matching bases. The germline CDR1 and CDR2 sequences are SGHAT and FQNNGV. The CDR3 is made up of 14 amino acids. Trimming pared 4 bases from V and 6 bases from J, leaving 13 bases between. The CDR3 nucleotides read TGTGCCAGCAGCTCCCGACTAGTTGGCAATGAGCAGTTCTTC. This translates into CASSSRLVGNEQFF. The complete variable domain, with remaining parts taken from reference TRBV11-2 and TRBJ2-1, reads EAGVAQSPRYKIIEKRQSVAFWCNPISGHATLYWYQQILGQGPKLLIQFQNNGVVDDSQLPKDRFSAERLKGVDSTLKIQPAKLEDSAVYLCASSSRLVGNEQFFGPGTRLTVL.

V gene TRBV5-1 combines with J gene TRBJ1-2, with 7 bases matching TRBD1. Germline trimming cut 5 bases from V and 0 bases from J; bases unmatched to any gene: 7. The CDR3 consists of 15 residues. Germline loops: CDR1 SGHRS, CDR2 YFSETQ. The CDR3 reads CASSSTGTANYGYTF. As DNA, the CDR3 is TGCGCCAGCAGTTCTACCGGGACAGCTAACTATGGCTACACCTTC.

The chain carries TRBV7-2 and TRBJ1-1; D might be TRBD1 (5 bases). Germline V lookup: CDR1 SGHTA, CDR2 FQGNSA. This CDR3 has 14 amino acids. The V end was cut by 5 bases, the J end by 4 bases, with 14 bases between. DNA for the CDR3: TGTGCCAGCAGCCTCCGGCGGGACGCCACTGAAGCTTTCTTT. Its protein is CASSLRRDATEAFF.

This chain joins TRBV6-2 or TRBV6-3 and TRBJ1-5; D possibly corresponds to TRBD1 (5 bases). In germline, CDR1 is MNHEY, CDR2 SVGEGT. There are 16 residues in the CDR3. Trimming pared 5 bases from V and 1 base from J, leaving 15 bases between. CDR3 region: CASSNGPGNSNQPQHF. CDR3 bases: TGTGCCAGCAGTAACGGGCCAGGGAACAGCAATCAGCCCCAGCATTTT.

The chain couples TRBV20-1 to TRBJ2-5; possibly TRBD2 for D (5 bases). Trimming removed 3 bases at V and 4 bases at J, with 18 bases between. The CDR3 is 15 amino acids. Germline V CDR1 and CDR2: DFQATT, SNEGSKA (reference sequence). The CDR3 nucleotides read TGCAGTGCTAGTGACCGTGGACTCGCGGTAGAGACCCAGTACTTC. It encodes CSASDRGLAVETQYF.

V gene TRBV5-5 combines with J gene TRBJ1-5, with 11 bases matching TRBD1. CDR3 length equals 17 residues. Germline V gene sequence: CDR1 SGHKS, CDR2 YYEKEE (reference sequence). Trimming took 3 bases from V and 0 from J; bases not matched to a gene: 5. CDR3 loop: CASSWGTGGYSNQPQHF. The CDR3 region has the DNA TGTGCCAGCAGCTGGGGGACAGGGGGTTATAGCAATCAGCCCCAGCATTTT.

The chain carries TRBV7-9 and TRBJ2-1, with 7 positions matching TRBD1. Per the germline V gene, CDR1 is SEHNR and CDR2 is FQNEAQ (reference sequence). This CDR3 spans 15 amino acids. V lost 5 bases, J lost 0 bases, and 4 bases stayed unmatched. CDR3 residues: CASSPTGDSYNEQFF. The DNA of the CDR3 is TGTGCCAGCAGCCCCACAGGGGACTCCTACAATGAGCAGTTCTTC. Using reference TRBV7-9 and TRBJ2-1 for the parts outside the CDR3, the full variable domain is DTGVSQNPRHKITKRGQNVTFRCDPISEHNRLYWYRQTLGQGPEFLTYFQNEAQLEKSRLLSDRFSAERPKGSFSTLEIQRTEQGDSAMYLCASSPTGDSYNEQFFGPGTRLTVL.

This clone was recorded a few times. J is TRBJ2-4 and V is TRBV7-2, with 8 nucleotides matching TRBD2. The J segment lost 6 bases and the V segment lost 1 base, leaving 5 bases of the junction unmatched. CDR3 length: 15 residues. Germline assignment: CDR1 SGHTA and CDR2 FQGNSA. The CDR3 DNA reads as TGTGCCAGCAGCTTAGGGGGCGGGAGGCGAAACATTCAGTACTTC. Amino acid sequence: CASSLGGGRRNIQYF.

This chain uses TRBV27 with TRBJ2-1; 13 bases align to TRBD2. The CDR3 runs 17 residues. V shed 2 bases and J 8 bases; nucleotides not matched to a gene: 9. Per germline, CDR1 MNHEY and CDR2 SMNVEV (reference sequence). As DNA, the CDR3 is TGTGCCAGCAGTTTAGGGGGGACTAGCGGGAAAAGGGATGAGCAGTTCTTC. Its protein is CASSLGGTSGKRDEQFF.

The rearrangement uses TRBV27 and TRBJ2-5; D is perhaps TRBD2 (6 bases). The germline V gene encodes CDR1 MNHEY and CDR2 SMNVEV (reference sequence). V gave up 3 bases and J gave up 1 base, with 12 bases separating them. The CDR3 has 15 amino acids. CDR3 residues: CASSLGGGIQETQYF. The CDR3 nucleotides are TGTGCCAGCAGTTTGGGTGGGGGGATCCAAGAGACCCAGTACTTC.

The chain carries TRBV5-1 and TRBJ2-5; 10 bases line up with TRBD2. The trim removed 4 bases at V and 5 bases at J, leaving 8 bases unmatched. This CDR3 region has 15 residues. From germline, CDR1 is SGHRS and CDR2 YFSETQ. CDR3 bases: TGCGCCAGCAGCCGGACGGCTAGCGGGAGTGAGACCCAGTACTTC. Its translation is CASSRTASGSETQYF.

This chain connects TRBV5-1 to TRBJ2-5, with D tentatively TRBD1 (7 bases). The V end was cut by 2 bases, the J end by 7 bases, with 18 bases between. Looked up from germline, CDR1 is SGHRS and CDR2 is YFSETQ. The CDR3 is made up of 15 amino acids. CDR3 region: CASSLMEGAPGTQYF. In nucleotides, the CDR3 is TGCGCCAGCAGCTTAATGGAGGGGGCTCCGGGGACCCAGTACTTC.

The CDR3 DNA follows: TGTGCCAGCAGCGTAGCTTCGGGAGGAGGCCAAGAGACCCAGTACTTC. Translating it yields CASSVASGGGQETQYF. The chain couples TRBV9 to TRBJ2-5; TRBD2 matches at 7 bases. CDR3 length equals 16 residues. The ends lost 0 bases at V and 1 base at J; junction bases unmatched: 6. Germline-derived CDR1 and CDR2 are SGDLS and YYNGEE.

This clone was picked up a small number of times. The gene calls are TRBV13 and TRBJ1-1; 8 bases align to TRBD1. Germline values: CDR1 PRHDT, CDR2 FYEKMQ (reference sequence). CDR3 length: 14 amino acids. Unmatched junction bases numbered 16, after V lost 8 bases and J lost 11 bases. This CDR3 is CASPPYGQGRGAFF. The DNA for the CDR3 is TGTGCCAGCCCACCCTACGGACAGGGACGAGGGGCTTTCTTT.

V and J are TRBV14 and TRBJ2-3; no firm D call. V dropped 2 bases and J dropped 3 bases, with 9 bases sitting between them. The V gene's germline CDR1 is SGHDN and CDR2 FVKESK. The CDR3 covers 14 residues. DNA of the CDR3: TGTGCCAGCAGCCAATGGCTCGCTACAGATACGCAGTATTTT. Its protein is CASSQWLATDTQYF. The full variable domain, completed using reference TRBV14 and TRBJ2-3, is EAGVTQFPSHSVIEKGQTVTLRCDPISGHDNLYWYRRVMGKEIKFLLHFVKESKQDESGMPNNRFLAERTGGTYSTLKVQPAELEDSGVYFCASSQWLATDTQYFGPGTRLTVL.

V gene TRBV9 combines with J gene TRBJ2-1; D gene unclear. This CDR3 comprises 13 residues. CDR1 and CDR2 from the germline V gene are SGDLS and YYNGEE. The V and J ends lost 1 base and 5 bases respectively, with 7 bases between them. The CDR3 reads CASSVRGNNEQFF. The CDR3 region has the DNA TGTGCCAGCAGCGTAAGAGGCAACAATGAGCAGTTCTTC.

V usage is TRBV18 and J usage is TRBJ1-2; possible D gene TRBD1, 6 bases. This CDR3 region has 16 residues. Germline values: CDR1 KGHSH, CDR2 LQKENI. Trimming took off 3 bases at V and 3 bases at J, with 17 bases between the two ends. CDR3 in DNA: TGTGCCAGCTCACCCATTGTCTCAGGGGATGACTATGGCTACACCTTC. This codes for CASSPIVSGDDYGYTF. Combining the CDR3 with reference TRBV18 and TRBJ1-2 gives the whole variable domain NAGVMQNPRHLVRRRGQEARLRCSPMKGHSHVYWYRQLPEEGLKFMVYLQKENIIDESGMPKERFSAEFPKEGPSILRIQQVVRGDSAAYFCASSPIVSGDDYGYTFGSGTRLTVV.

V gene TRBV6-2 or TRBV6-3 combines with J gene TRBJ2-5; 13 bases map to TRBD2. The CDR3 runs to 18 residues. The germline gives CDR1 MNHEY, CDR2 SVGEGT. J lost 5 bases, V lost 2 bases, and 11 bases had no gene match. The CDR3 bases are TGTGCCAGCAGTTACCCCATCAGGGGACTAGCGGGACTCGAGACCCAGTACTTC. As protein: CASSYPIRGLAGLETQYF.

The CDR3 here is CASSPSGDGASVQDEQFF. The CDR3 DNA reads as TGTGCCAGCTCTCCCTCGGGGGATGGGGCTAGCGTTCAGGATGAGCAGTTCTTC. The rearrangement joins TRBV18 to TRBJ2-1; a weak D match, TRBD2 (6 bases). This CDR3 comprises 18 residues. Trimming shortened V by 6 bases and J by 8 bases, and 29 bases separated the two germline ends. Germline CDR1 KGHSH, CDR2 LQKENI.

This clone was found a few times. This sequence joins TRBV6-1 and TRBJ2-7; weak D call: TRBD2 (5 bases). The germline V gene has CDR1 MNHNS and CDR2 SASEGT. V lost 2 bases and J lost 4, with 6 bases in between. This CDR3 region has 12 residues. The CDR3: CASSEREYEQYF. For the CDR3, the DNA is TGTGCCAGCAGTGAAAGGGAGTACGAGCAGTACTTC.

J is TRBJ1-1 and V is TRBV13, with D perhaps TRBD1 (5 bases). The germline V and J ends were trimmed by 2 bases and 7 bases, with 23 bases remaining between them. From germline, CDR1 is PRHDT and CDR2 FYEKMQ (reference sequence). The CDR3 totals 17 residues. CDR3 region: CASSLIRGPIFQGEAFF. The CDR3 DNA sequence: TGTGCCAGCAGCTTAATCCGAGGACCTATTTTTCAGGGTGAAGCTTTCTTT.

With regard to this clone: The junction departs from germline at one end; a sequencing error may be responsible. The rearrangement joins TRBV7-6 to TRBJ2-7; D unclear. The germline V gene has CDR1 SGHVS and CDR2 FNYEAQ. This CDR3 contains 17 residues. This CDR3 is CASSLAPPTGFNYEQYF. The CDR3 bases are TGTGCCAGCAGTTTAGCCCCTCCGACCGGGTTCAACTACGAGCAGTACTTC.

This clone has only a few counts. This sequence joins TRBV7-2 and TRBJ2-3; TRBD1 matches 8 bases. V was clipped by 4 bases and J by 2 bases; unmatched bases: 5. CDR3 length: 15 residues. Germline lookup yields CDR1 SGHTA and CDR2 FQGNSA. CDR3 DNA: TGTGCCAGCAGCTCCTCAGGGGGCCTCACAGATACGCAGTATTTT. The encoded protein is CASSSSGGLTDTQYF.

The genes are TRBV7-8 and TRBJ2-7; D gene ambiguous. The CDR3 loop spans 11 amino acids. CDR1 is SGHVS, CDR2 FQNEAQ, per germline. Trimming cost V 4 bases and J 3 bases, with 4 bases left between them. CDR3: CASSSYYEQYF. Written as DNA, the CDR3 is TGTGCCAGCAGCTCCTACTACGAGCAGTACTTC.

The chain couples TRBV7-2 to TRBJ1-2; D call uncertain. The germline V gene has CDR1 SGHTA and CDR2 FQGNSA. The ends were cut back, 1 base at V and 7 bases at J, with 10 bases in the middle. The CDR3 has 13 residues. The CDR3 sequence: CASSLERERGYTF. The CDR3 DNA sequence: TGTGCCAGCAGCTTAGAACGGGAACGTGGCTACACCTTC.

The V and J genes are TRBV28 and TRBJ2-7; 7 positions agree with TRBD1. This CDR3 comprises 12 residues. Germline V gene lookup returns CDR1 MDHEN and CDR2 SYDVKM. V was pared by 7 bases and J by 10 bases, with 10 bases of the junction left unmatched. The chain's CDR3 is CASTQRTGPQYF. In nucleotides, the CDR3 is TGTGCCAGCACCCAAAGGACAGGTCCTCAGTACTTC. The whole variable domain, remainder taken from reference TRBV28 and TRBJ2-7, is DVKVTQSSRYLVKRTGEKVFLECVQDMDHENMFWYRQDPGLGLRLIYFSYDVKMKEKGDIPEGYSVSREKKERFSLILESASTNQTSMYLCASTQRTGPQYFGPGTRLTVT.

The V call is TRBV28, the J call TRBJ2-1; D perhaps matches TRBD2 (6 bases). Trimming removed 2 bases at V and 13 bases at J, with 12 bases between. CDR1 MDHEN and CDR2 SYDVKM come from the germline V gene. The CDR3 is 12 amino acids. CDR3 in DNA: TGTGCCAGCAGTTTAGCCGGGACTCCCCAGTTCTTC. This sequence encodes CASSLAGTPQFF.

The rearrangement joins TRBV14 to TRBJ1-4; 12 bases agree with TRBD1. The V segment lost 5 bases and the J segment 6 bases; nucleotides outside the gene matches: 4. The CDR3 loop spans 15 amino acids. Germline CDR1 is SGHDN and CDR2 is FVKESK. The CDR3 bases are TGTGCCAGCAGCTGGGGACAGGGGGCCTATGAAAAACTGTTTTTT. It is translated as CASSWGQGAYEKLFF. The full variable domain, in which reference TRBV14 and TRBJ1-4 provide the parts outside the CDR3, is EAGVTQFPSHSVIEKGQTVTLRCDPISGHDNLYWYRRVMGKEIKFLLHFVKESKQDESGMPNNRFLAERTGGTYSTLKVQPAELEDSGVYFCASSWGQGAYEKLFFGSGTQLSVL.